The 30 T cell receptor beta chains below all came from one sample that was sequenced in a study of low-dose radiotherapy and immunotherapy resistance in tumors. With TRAV- and TRBV-specific primers, first-strand cDNA was made, covering the alpha and beta chains. TCR amplification ran approximately 22 PCR cycles using constant-region and V-primer adapter primers. TCRdb redid the calling of the reads with MiXCR, one entry per CDR3 protein. The sample has some 40,000 distinct CDR3 sequences; under 25% are singletons. As for time point: after trial treatment. As to treatment: LDRT plus nivolumab, ipilimumab, low-dose cyclophosphamide and aspirin (RACIN trial). The sequencing used PBMCs, collected after low-dose radiotherapy plus immunotherapy. The receptors here all came from a female donor with ovarian cancer.

This clonotype was picked up a small number of times. The chain joins TRBV28 to TRBJ1-5; perhaps TRBD1 as D (5 bases). The V end lost 7 bases, the J end lost 2 bases, and 15 bases lay between the germline ends. Germline CDR1 and CDR2: MDHEN and SYDVKM. CDR3 length: 15 amino acids. The CDR3 reads CASTIPGAGNQPQHF. CDR3 bases: TGTGCCAGCACTATACCTGGGGCGGGCAATCAGCCCCAGCATTTT.

This clonotype occurred many times. This chain uses TRBV28 with TRBJ2-3; D unclear. V lost 5 bases and J lost 6, with 21 bases in between. The V gene's germline CDR1 is MDHEN and CDR2 SYDVKM. There are 16 residues in the CDR3. The CDR3 region has the DNA TGTGCCAGCAGTCCCCTCCAAGAAGACCCGACCGATACGCAGTATTTT. This translates into CASSPLQEDPTDTQYF.

CDR3 nucleotide sequence: TGTGCCAGTAGTATAGCCGCAGGGATTCGGGATCAGCCCCAGCATTTT. It specifies CASSIAAGIRDQPQHF. The rearrangement joins TRBV19 to TRBJ1-5, with D possibly being TRBD1 (5 bases). Germline V gives CDR1 LNHDA, CDR2 SQIVND (reference sequence). The CDR3 consists of 16 residues. With 1 base removed from V and 5 bases from J, the gap between germline ends came to 15 bases.

The V call is TRBV28, the J call TRBJ2-3; 9 bases agree with TRBD1. J gave up 6 bases and V 8 bases, and 9 bases lay outside the gene matches. The germline CDR1 and CDR2 sequences are MDHEN and SYDVKM. CDR3 length: 14 residues. The CDR3 loop reads CASLDRGGADTQYF. Written as DNA, the CDR3 is TGTGCCAGCCTGGACAGGGGAGGGGCGGATACGCAGTATTTT.

This clonotype was found once. The chain combines TRBV10-3 with TRBJ2-3; D gene ambiguous. Germline V lookup: CDR1 ENHRY, CDR2 SYGVKD. This CDR3 is built from 15 residues. The V and J ends lost 2 bases and 1 base respectively, with 10 bases between them. CDR3 sequence reads: CAISEGGSRTDTQYF. The CDR3 DNA reads TGTGCCATCAGTGAGGGCGGTAGCCGCACAGATACGCAGTATTTT.

This CDR3 reads CSVPGGSRYEQYF. The CDR3 bases are TGCAGTGTTCCGGGGGGGAGTAGGTACGAGCAGTACTTC. V and J are TRBV20-1 and TRBJ2-7; TRBD2 matches 8 bases. Per the germline V gene, CDR1 is DFQATT and CDR2 is SNEGSKA (reference sequence). The CDR3 runs 13 residues. V was clipped by 7 bases and J by 4 bases; unmatched bases: 9.

There are many counts of this clonotype. The chain links TRBV28 to TRBJ2-1, with 8 positions matching TRBD2. V shed 2 bases, J shed 8 bases, and the junction held 11 bases outside the gene matches. The CDR3 is 16 residues long. Germline V gene data show CDR1 as MDHEN and CDR2 as SYDVKM. The CDR3 loop is CASSLGIGSGNDEQFF. CDR3 nucleotides: TGTGCCAGCAGTTTAGGTATAGGTAGCGGGAACGATGAGCAGTTCTTC. The full variable domain, completed using reference TRBV28 and TRBJ2-1, is DVKVTQSSRYLVKRTGEKVFLECVQDMDHENMFWYRQDPGLGLRLIYFSYDVKMKEKGDIPEGYSVSREKKERFSLILESASTNQTSMYLCASSLGIGSGNDEQFFGPGTRLTVL.

This clonotype came up many times. V and J are TRBV2 and TRBJ2-7; the D gene is possibly TRBD1 (6 bases). From germline, CDR1 is SNHLY and CDR2 FYNNEI. The CDR3 runs to 13 residues. V lost 2 bases and J lost 4, with 9 bases in between. CDR3 amino acids: CASSEQGTYEQYF. CDR3 nucleotides: TGTGCCAGCAGTGAACAGGGGACGTACGAGCAGTACTTC. Using reference TRBV2 and TRBJ2-7 for the parts outside the CDR3, the full variable domain is EPEVTQTPSHQVTQMGQEVILRCVPISNHLYFYWYRQILGQKVEFLVSFYNNEISEKSEIFDDQFSVERPDGSNFTLKIRSTKLEDSAMYFCASSEQGTYEQYFGPGTRLTVT.

This clonotype has at least ten counts. The chain joins TRBV5-1 to TRBJ2-7, with 11 nucleotides matching TRBD2. With 2 bases clipped from V and 5 bases from J, the junction kept 9 bases outside the gene matches. Germline V CDR1 and CDR2: SGHRS, YFSETQ. CDR3 size: 16 residues. The CDR3, as DNA: TGCGCCAGCAGCTTCGAGACTAGCGGGGTCCAGGACGAGCAGTACTTC. Amino acids: CASSFETSGVQDEQYF.

The sample holds many counts of this clonotype. This rearrangement joins TRBV10-2 to TRBJ2-7, with D perhaps being TRBD1 or TRBD2 (7 bases each). V lost 10 bases to trimming and J lost 2 bases, with 21 bases between them. The CDR3 runs to 15 residues. Germline loops: CDR1 WSHSY, CDR2 SAAADI. CDR3 amino acids: CATATGRGQTYEQYF. The CDR3 DNA follows: TGCGCCACTGCTACGGGGAGGGGACAGACCTACGAGCAGTACTTC.

This clonotype was seen at least ten times. The V call is TRBV11-2, the J call TRBJ2-2; unclear D gene. Germline V gene lookup returns CDR1 SGHAT and CDR2 FQNNGV. This CDR3 spans 15 amino acids. With 2 bases removed from V and 0 bases from J, the gap between germline ends came to 7 bases. The CDR3 bases are TGTGCCAGCAGCTTACTCTTAACGAACACCGGGGAGCTGTTTTTT. Encoded protein: CASSLLLTNTGELFF. The full variable domain, completed using reference TRBV11-2 and TRBJ2-2, is EAGVAQSPRYKIIEKRQSVAFWCNPISGHATLYWYQQILGQGPKLLIQFQNNGVVDDSQLPKDRFSAERLKGVDSTLKIQPAKLEDSAVYLCASSLLLTNTGELFFGEGSRLTVL.

The J gene is TRBJ1-3, the V gene TRBV12-3 or TRBV12-4, with no clear D. The V and J ends lost 6 bases and 7 bases respectively, with 22 bases between them. The CDR3 runs 16 residues. CDR3 sequence reads: CASSKSGPPNRNTIYF. CDR3 DNA: TGTGCCAGCAGCAAATCCGGGCCCCCTAATCGGAACACCATATATTTT.

The sample holds many counts of this clonotype. The chain couples TRBV6-1 to TRBJ2-2, with TRBD1 identical over 8 bases. The CDR3 is 15 residues long. Germline lookup yields CDR1 MNHNS and CDR2 SASEGT. V gave up 5 bases and J gave up 1 base; unmatched junction bases: 3. This CDR3 is CASSLGTGNTGELFF. DNA of the CDR3: TGTGCCAGCAGTCTGGGGACAGGGAACACCGGGGAGCTGTTTTTT.

This clonotype was seen many times. The chain recombines TRBV2 with TRBJ2-2; D gene ambiguous. The V gene's germline CDR1 is SNHLY and CDR2 FYNNEI. The V end lost 6 bases, the J end lost 6 bases, and 14 bases lay between the germline ends. The CDR3 consists of 14 residues. In DNA, the CDR3 is TGTGCCAGCAGCTCGAATACAGCTCCCGGGGAGCTGTTTTTT. Its translation is CASSSNTAPGELFF.

This clonotype was seen repeatedly, ten times or more. The rearrangement links TRBV11-1 to TRBJ2-7; either TRBD1 or TRBD2 may supply D (5 bases each). The CDR3 has 15 amino acids. Germline V lookup: CDR1 SGHAT, CDR2 FQDESV (reference sequence). Trimming took 5 bases from V and 3 from J, leaving 17 bases between them. CDR3 region: CASSIPGTGFYEQYF. The CDR3 bases are TGTGCCAGCAGCATCCCCGGGACGGGTTTCTACGAGCAGTACTTC.

J is TRBJ2-1 and V is TRBV6-2 or TRBV6-3; D is unclear. The V gene's germline CDR1 is MNHEY and CDR2 SVGEGT. The ends were cut back, 5 bases at V and 2 bases at J, with 13 bases in the middle. This CDR3 has 15 residues. The CDR3 DNA reads TGTGCCAGCAGTGGAGACCCAGCTCCCTACAATGAGCAGTTCTTC. Translated: CASSGDPAPYNEQFF.

This clonotype occurred many times. This chain joins TRBV28 and TRBJ1-5; the match to TRBD1 covers 7 bases. V was clipped by 3 bases and J by 0 bases; unmatched bases: 2. Germline V gives CDR1 MDHEN, CDR2 SYDVKM. The CDR3 consists of 15 residues. CDR3 nucleotides: TGTGCCAGCAGTTTTTCAGGGGGTAGCAATCAGCCCCAGCATTTT. This encodes CASSFSGGSNQPQHF.

The genes are TRBV5-1 and TRBJ2-3; tentatively, D is TRBD1 or TRBD2 (6 bases each). The CDR3 sequence is 16 residues long. Germline lookup yields CDR1 SGHRS and CDR2 YFSETQ. Trimming left V 6 bases short and J 4 bases short, with 21 bases between. CDR3 amino acids: CASNKGGGSGPDTQYF. CDR3 DNA sequence: TGCGCCAGCAATAAGGGGGGCGGAAGTGGTCCAGATACGCAGTATTTT. Complete variable domain (other parts from reference TRBV5-1 and TRBJ2-3): KAGVTQTPRYLIKTRGQQVTLSCSPISGHRSVSWYQQTPGQGLQFLFEYFSETQRNKGNFPGRFSGRQFSNSRSEMNVSTLELGDSALYLCASNKGGGSGPDTQYFGPGTRLTVL.

This clonotype has ten or more counts. This chain uses TRBV24-1 with TRBJ2-6; 10 bases match TRBD1. This CDR3 contains 18 residues. With V trimmed by 4 bases and J by 4 bases, 9 bases remained unmatched. Germline V CDR1 and CDR2: KGHDR, SFDVKD. The CDR3 nucleotides are TGTGCCACCAGTGACCCGGGACAGGGGAAAACGGGGGCCAACGTCCTGACTTTC. Translating gives CATSDPGQGKTGANVLTF.

The chain uses TRBV6-1 and TRBJ2-3, with 12 bases lining up with TRBD2. The CDR3 runs to 14 residues. Germline values: CDR1 MNHNS, CDR2 SASEGT. The trim removed 7 bases at V and 7 bases at J, leaving 6 bases unmatched. CDR3 nucleotide sequence: TGTGCCAGCATTCTAGCGGGAGGGCCGAATACGCAGTATTTT. It specifies CASILAGGPNTQYF.

In its sample, this clonotype was seen many times. V is TRBV27 and J is TRBJ2-5; TRBD1 aligns across 10 bases. The trim removed 7 bases at V and 4 bases at J, leaving 12 bases unmatched. The CDR3 length is 16 residues. CDR1 and CDR2 (germline): MNHEY, SMNVEV (reference sequence). CDR3 nucleotides: TGTGCCAGCACCAAGACAGGGGGCTTCTTCCGAGAGACCCAGTACTTC. This sequence encodes CASTKTGGFFRETQYF.

V and J are TRBV9 and TRBJ2-1; 9 bases are shared with TRBD2. The J segment lost 4 bases and the V segment lost 2 bases, leaving 7 bases of the junction unmatched. Germline V CDR1 and CDR2: SGDLS, YYNGEE. This CDR3 spans 16 amino acids. The CDR3 coding sequence is TGTGCCAGCAGCGTGGTGCTAGCGGGACCTTACAATGAGCAGTTCTTC. This gives the protein CASSVVLAGPYNEQFF.

This clonotype was counted at least ten times. The rearrangement links TRBV5-6 to TRBJ2-4, with D perhaps matching TRBD1 (6 bases). Between the trimmed V and J ends, which lost 0 bases and 7 bases, there was a span of 11 bases. Germline CDR1 reads SGHDT; CDR2 reads YYEEEE. The CDR3 covers 14 residues. The CDR3 coding sequence is TGTGCCAGCAGCTTGGACAGGGTAGTTAACATTCAGTACTTC. Protein sequence: CASSLDRVVNIQYF. Full variable domain (outside the CDR3, taken from reference TRBV5-6 and TRBJ2-4): DAGVTQSPTHLIKTRGQQVTLRCSPKSGHDTVSWYQQALGQGPQFIFQYYEEEERQRGNFPDRFSGHQFPNYSSELNVNALLLGDSALYLCASSLDRVVNIQYFGAGTRLSVL.

This clonotype was found many times. This chain links TRBV20-1 with TRBJ2-1; no firm D call. Germline V gene data show CDR1 as DFQATT and CDR2 as SNEGSKA (reference sequence). Trimming removed 3 bases at V and 0 bases at J, with 15 bases between. This CDR3 region has 16 residues. The CDR3 is CSASSDALGSYNEQFF. The CDR3 DNA reads as TGCAGTGCTAGTTCTGACGCGTTGGGCTCCTACAATGAGCAGTTCTTC.

At least ten counts were recorded for this clonotype. The rearrangement links TRBV5-8 to TRBJ2-1, with TRBD1 identical over 7 bases. Germline CDR1 SGHTS, CDR2 YDEGEE. This CDR3 region has 13 residues. V lost 4 bases and J lost 7; bases outside the gene matches: 5. The DNA of the CDR3 is TGTGCCAGCAGCATAGACAGGGTAAATGAGCAGTTCTTC. Protein: CASSIDRVNEQFF.

This clonotype was recorded at least ten times. V and J are TRBV5-1 and TRBJ2-5; 8 bases map to TRBD2. V shed 0 bases, J shed 1 base, and the junction held 5 bases outside the gene matches. This CDR3 is built from 16 residues. The germline V gene has CDR1 SGHRS and CDR2 YFSETQ. In DNA, the CDR3 is TGCGCCAGCAGCTTGGGTTCGAGCGGGGGCCAAGAGACCCAGTACTTC. It translates to CASSLGSSGGQETQYF.

This clonotype was observed many times. The chain combines TRBV4-1 with TRBJ2-7; 11 nucleotides agree with TRBD2. CDR1 is MGHRA, CDR2 YSYEKL, per germline. This CDR3 has 15 amino acids. The trim removed 2 bases at V and 5 bases at J, leaving 5 bases unmatched. CDR3 coding DNA: TGCGCCAGCAGCCAATTCTCTAGCGGGAGGAACGAGCAGTACTTC. Protein product: CASSQFSSGRNEQYF.

This clonotype was observed at least ten times. The chain recombines TRBV25-1 with TRBJ2-7, with a tentative D call TRBD1 (5 bases). This CDR3 spans 14 amino acids. The V end lost 1 base, the J end lost 3 bases, and 10 bases lay between the germline ends. CDR1 MGHDK and CDR2 SYGVNS come from the germline V gene. The CDR3 here is CASSELQGHYEQYF. CDR3 sequence (DNA): TGTGCCAGCAGTGAATTGCAGGGCCACTACGAGCAGTACTTC.

In its sample, this clonotype was seen many times. The chain links TRBV29-1 to TRBJ2-3, with 9 bases that match TRBD1. CDR1 is SQVTM and CDR2 is ANQGSEA in the germline V gene. This CDR3 is 14 amino acids long. The junction had 8 bases not matched to a gene; V was cut back by 7 bases and J by 3 bases. The CDR3 sequence: CSARDRDRTDTQYF. CDR3 DNA sequence: TGCAGCGCACGGGACAGGGATAGAACAGATACGCAGTATTTT.

This clonotype rates as medium-sized. The chain joins TRBV5-5 to TRBJ1-3; D is undetermined. This CDR3 contains 13 residues. Trimming removed 1 base at V and 0 bases at J, with 2 bases between. Germline values: CDR1 SGHKS, CDR2 YYEKEE (reference sequence). The CDR3 protein is CASSLTSGNTIYF. CDR3 coding DNA: TGTGCCAGCAGCTTGACCTCTGGAAACACCATATATTTT.